This TCR beta chain was sequenced during a study of shared clonotypes between healthy human individuals. The CDR3 is made up of 13 amino acids. V lost 4 bases, J lost 9 bases, and 9 bases stayed unmatched. Germline CDR1 reads LNHDA; CDR2 reads SQIVND (reference sequence). The study, taken as a whole, reports: Clonotypes that were shared across a handful of donors made up around 5% of naive CD4 clonotypes.

Deep level was the assay's run setting. Per the original data handling: Filtering differed because ImmunoSEQ produced junction-only sequences that carried no quality scores. TCRdb's table, derived via immunoSEQ multiplex PCR, lists solely in-frame clones and lacks some. Clone size and the V and J calls come from that table; the DNA yielded D and trimming. The data show roughly 1 million clones, with more than 60% seen just once and roughly 1.5% held by the top ten. Naive CD4+ cells were CD45RA-selected; the remaining cells were memory. About this clone: Its specificity is not known.

The source of this sequence is a man between 18 and 35 years old in good health. The genes are TRBV19 and TRBJ2-7, with TRBD2 identical over 7 bases. The sequenced material came from memory CD4+ T cells sorted from blood. Noted subset: CD45RA-negative fraction. As DNA, the CDR3 is TGTGCCAGTAGTAGTCAAGGGACTACGGGGCAGTACTTC. This sequence encodes CASSSQGTTGQYF.